The next 4 T cell receptor beta chains were all read from a single sample in a study of radiotherapy plus CTLA-4 blockade in lung cancer (dated by TCRdb to 2017 to 2018). Library generation was performed with the immunoSEQ multiplex PCR assay. TCRdb's version of the immuneACCESS table is confined to in-frame rearrangements and falls short of the full clone set. An unresolved V gene accounts for under half of the shortfall where checked; the remainder is of unknown origin. Counted in this sample were about 95,000 clones; about four fifths of them appeared once. 0.84% of the sample comes from the top ten. The material sequenced was peripheral blood, taken from a patient treated with radiotherapy plus ipilimumab. The receptors originated from a human donor with non-small cell lung cancer who had stable disease on radiotherapy plus ipilimumab.

The chain is built from TRBV27 and TRBJ2-7, with a weak D call TRBD2 (6 bases). CDR1 and CDR2 (germline): MNHEY, SMNVEV (reference sequence). The CDR3 loop spans 15 amino acids. Between the trimmed V and J ends, which lost 2 bases and 2 bases, there was a span of 13 bases. The CDR3 DNA follows: TGTGCCAGCAGTTTAGGGGACTCTCGGACCTACGAGCAGTACTTC. Encoded protein: CASSLGDSRTYEQYF.

The chain couples TRBV6-1 to TRBJ1-3, with 8 bases lining up with TRBD1. Losses at the gene ends were 3 bases for V and 2 bases for J; bases not matched to a gene: 6. Germline loops: CDR1 MNHNS, CDR2 SASEGT. The CDR3 contains 16 residues. The CDR3 loop reads CASSDRGREPGNTIYF. CDR3 DNA sequence: TGTGCCAGCAGTGACAGGGGGCGCGAACCTGGAAACACCATATATTTT.

V and J are TRBV11-2 and TRBJ1-2; possibly TRBD1 for D (5 bases). Looked up from germline, CDR1 is SGHAT and CDR2 is FQNNGV. Trimming cost V 5 bases and J 6 bases, with 13 bases left between them. The CDR3 runs to 13 residues. The CDR3 spells CASSQLQGHGYTF. DNA of the CDR3: TGTGCCAGCAGCCAACTCCAGGGCCATGGCTACACCTTC.

The gene calls are TRBV30 and TRBJ1-6; D unclear. The length of the CDR3 is 14 residues. Per the germline V gene, CDR1 is GTSNPN and CDR2 is SVGIG (reference sequence). Trimming removed 2 bases from V and 2 bases from J, with 7 bases in between. CDR3 loop: CAWSISAYNSPLHF. In nucleotides, the CDR3 is TGTGCCTGGAGTATCTCGGCCTATAATTCACCCCTCCACTTT.